These 13 T cell receptor beta chains share one sample of origin, sequenced in a study of Ad26.COV2.S vaccination and SARS-CoV-2 variants (dated by TCRdb to the early 2020s). This specimen's treatment or condition label, per the study, means: about 20 received Ad26.COV2.S at low or high dose, single or two shots; about 5 received placebo; per-sample allocation not given. Repertoires of vaccine and placebo recipients were sequenced from samples taken on day 63 after the first injection. The receptor library was made with the immunoSEQ multiplex PCR assay. Imported from immuneACCESS, the table was reduced by TCRdb to in-frame sequences with V and J called. These copies leave out some clones; in studies compared against another copy, an unresolved V gene accounts for under half, and the cause of the remainder is not known. The sample table shows around 450,000 clones, and 88% are seen once. About 4% of the sample goes to the ten largest clones.

The material sequenced was peripheral blood, taken in a trial of Ad26.COV2.S vaccine versus placebo. The receptors were gathered from a person between 18 and 59 years old who received the Ad26.COV2.S COVID-19 vaccine or a placebo.

This rearrangement joins TRBV3-1 (or the pseudogene TRBV3-2) to TRBJ1-4; 7 positions agree with TRBD1. After removal of 4 bases from V and 7 bases from J, the junction contained 9 bases not matched to a gene. Germline loops: CDR1 LGHDT, CDR2 YNNKEL (reference sequence). The CDR3 spans 15 residues. CDR3 sequence (DNA): TGTGCCAGCAGCCCTATAAGGGGGCCTAGTGAAAAACTGTTTTTT. The encoded protein is CASSPIRGPSEKLFF.

The chain links TRBV4-3 to TRBJ2-5, with no clear D. There are 14 residues in the CDR3. CDR1 and CDR2 from the germline V gene are LGHNA and YSLEER. Between the trimmed V and J ends, which lost 1 base and 7 bases, there was a span of 13 bases. The CDR3 sequence: CASSQGFIFGTQYF. The CDR3, as DNA: TGCGCCAGCAGCCAAGGGTTCATATTCGGGACCCAGTACTTC.

About this clone: Other nucleotide sequences from this sample produce the same CDR3. This chain joins TRBV7-3 and TRBJ2-2; D unclear. The CDR3 consists of 12 residues. Germline CDR1 reads SGHTA; CDR2 reads FQGTGA. Trimming took 5 bases from V and 2 from J, leaving 3 bases between them. In DNA form, the CDR3 reads TGTGCCAGCAGCCCCAACACCGGGGAGCTGTTTTTT. Its translation is CASSPNTGELFF.

This clone was recorded a few times. The gene calls are TRBV3-1 (or the pseudogene TRBV3-2) and TRBJ2-1; D gene uncertain. V was shortened by 1 base and J by 7 bases, with 14 bases between the two germline ends. In germline, CDR1 is LGHDT, CDR2 YNNKEL (reference sequence). The CDR3 loop spans 15 amino acids. CDR3 residues: CASSQAPLGMNEQFF. Written as DNA, the CDR3 is TGTGCCAGCAGCCAAGCCCCACTGGGGATGAATGAGCAGTTCTTC.

V gene TRBV28 combines with J gene TRBJ2-5; 11 bases are a match to TRBD1. V lost 6 bases to trimming and J lost 2 bases; unmatched junction nucleotides: 8. Germline V lookup: CDR1 MDHEN, CDR2 SYDVKM. The CDR3 sequence is 16 residues long. This CDR3 reads CASSWGWDRGQETQYF. The CDR3 nucleotides read TGTGCCAGCAGCTGGGGCTGGGACAGGGGGCAAGAGACCCAGTACTTC.

The sample holds one count of this clone. The chain is built from TRBV30 and TRBJ1-1; a possible D gene is TRBD1 (5 bases). This CDR3 contains 13 residues. Germline CDR1 reads GTSNPN; CDR2 reads SVGIG (reference sequence). V dropped 4 bases and J dropped 1 base, with 10 bases sitting between them. This CDR3 is CAWILDRNTEAFF. For the CDR3, the DNA is TGTGCCTGGATTTTAGACAGGAACACTGAAGCTTTCTTT.

V usage is TRBV5-4 and J usage is TRBJ2-7; D is unclear. Per germline, CDR1 SGHNT and CDR2 YYREEE (reference sequence). V was clipped by 0 bases and J by 5 bases, with 3 bases between them. CDR3 size: 11 residues. CDR3 residues: CASSLDHEQYF. CDR3 in DNA: TGTGCCAGCAGCTTGGATCACGAGCAGTACTTC.

The V and J genes are TRBV3-1 (or the pseudogene TRBV3-2) and TRBJ1-2; possible D gene TRBD1, 5 bases. V was clipped by 1 base and J by 7 bases, with 10 bases between them. Germline lookup yields CDR1 LGHDT and CDR2 YNNKEL (reference sequence). The CDR3 has 13 residues. CDR3 in DNA: TGTGCCAGCAGCCAAGGCGGGGGGTTTGGCTACACCTTC. As protein: CASSQGGGFGYTF.

The V call is TRBV6-5, the J call TRBJ1-4, with D possibly matching TRBD1 (6 bases). Trimming shortened V by 6 bases and J by 7 bases, and 15 bases separated the two germline ends. This CDR3 region has 14 residues. Germline V gives CDR1 MNHEY, CDR2 SVGAGI. CDR3 sequence reads: CASSRRDMFEKLFF. Written as DNA, the CDR3 is TGTGCCAGCAGCCGCCGGGACATGTTTGAAAAACTGTTTTTT.

The V gene is TRBV7-2, the J gene TRBJ2-4; 7 bases are shared with TRBD1. Per germline, CDR1 SGHTA and CDR2 FQGNSA. CDR3 length: 13 residues. After removal of 4 bases from V and 7 bases from J, the junction contained 4 bases not matched to a gene. CDR3 loop: CASSSQQGNIQYF. The CDR3 DNA sequence: TGTGCCAGCAGCTCTCAACAGGGGAACATTCAGTACTTC.

This sequence joins TRBV7-2 and TRBJ2-7, with D unclear. CDR3 length equals 15 residues. With 5 bases removed from V and 2 bases from J, the gap between germline ends came to 16 bases. The germline gives CDR1 SGHTA, CDR2 FQGNSA. The CDR3 sequence is CASSPRVEPTYEQYF. The CDR3, as DNA: TGTGCCAGCAGCCCCCGTGTAGAACCGACCTACGAGCAGTACTTC.

J is TRBJ1-4 and V is TRBV18; D uncertain. The CDR3 is 13 residues long. V was cut by 2 bases and J by 6 bases, with 7 bases left in between. Germline loops: CDR1 KGHSH, CDR2 LQKENI. The CDR3: CASSPGRDEKLFF. Here the CDR3 DNA reads TGTGCCAGCTCACCAGGGAGGGATGAAAAACTGTTTTTT.

V is TRBV3-1 (or the pseudogene TRBV3-2) and J is TRBJ1-1, with TRBD1 matching 8 bases. The CDR3 is 13 amino acids. Trimming took 5 bases from V and 8 from J; bases not matched to a gene: 7. The germline CDR1 and CDR2 sequences are LGHDT and YNNKEL (reference sequence). The CDR3 sequence: CASSFRQGREAFF. The CDR3 region has the DNA TGTGCCAGCAGCTTCCGACAGGGGAGGGAAGCTTTCTTT.